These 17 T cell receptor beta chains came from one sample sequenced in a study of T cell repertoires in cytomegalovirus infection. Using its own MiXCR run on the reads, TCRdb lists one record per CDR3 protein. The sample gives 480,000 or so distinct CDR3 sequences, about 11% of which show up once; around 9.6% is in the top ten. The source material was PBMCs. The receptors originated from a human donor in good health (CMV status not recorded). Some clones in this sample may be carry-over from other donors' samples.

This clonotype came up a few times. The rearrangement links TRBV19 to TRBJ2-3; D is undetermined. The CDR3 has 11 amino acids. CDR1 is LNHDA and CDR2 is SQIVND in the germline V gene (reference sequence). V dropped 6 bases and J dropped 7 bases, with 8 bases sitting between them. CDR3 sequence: CASSIGNTQYF. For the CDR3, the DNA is TGTGCCAGTAGCATTGGAAATACGCAGTATTTT.

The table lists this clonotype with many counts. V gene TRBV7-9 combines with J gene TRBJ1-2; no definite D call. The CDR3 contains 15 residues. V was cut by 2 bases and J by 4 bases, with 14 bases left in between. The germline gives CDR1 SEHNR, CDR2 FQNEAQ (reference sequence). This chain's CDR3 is CASSLSGGRSYGYTF. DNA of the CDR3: TGTGCCAGCAGCTTATCCGGTGGGAGGAGCTATGGCTACACCTTC.

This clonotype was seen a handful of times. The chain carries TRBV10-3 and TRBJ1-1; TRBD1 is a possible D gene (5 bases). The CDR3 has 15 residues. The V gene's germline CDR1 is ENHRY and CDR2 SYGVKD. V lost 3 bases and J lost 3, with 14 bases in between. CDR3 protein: CAISETRLGDTEAFF. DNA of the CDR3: TGTGCCATCAGTGAAACCCGGTTGGGGGACACTGAAGCTTTCTTT.

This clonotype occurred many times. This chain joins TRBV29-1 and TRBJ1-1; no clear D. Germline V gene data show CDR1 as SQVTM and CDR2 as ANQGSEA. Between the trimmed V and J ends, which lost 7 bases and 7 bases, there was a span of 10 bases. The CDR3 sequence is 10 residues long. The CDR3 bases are TGCAGCGGTGAGACCAATGAAGCTTTCTTT. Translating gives CSGETNEAFF.

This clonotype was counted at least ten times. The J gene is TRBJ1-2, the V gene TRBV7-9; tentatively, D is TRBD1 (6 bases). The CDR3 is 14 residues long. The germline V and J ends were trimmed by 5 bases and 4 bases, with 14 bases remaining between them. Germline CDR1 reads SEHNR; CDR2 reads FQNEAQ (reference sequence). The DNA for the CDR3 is TGTGCCAGCAGCCCGGACAGTTCATCCTATGGCTACACCTTC. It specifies CASSPDSSSYGYTF.

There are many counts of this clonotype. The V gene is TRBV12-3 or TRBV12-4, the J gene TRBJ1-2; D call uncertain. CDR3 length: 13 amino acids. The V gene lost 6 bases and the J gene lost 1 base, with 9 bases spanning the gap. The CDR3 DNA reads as TGTGCCAGCAGGCCATCTGTTAACTATGGCTACACCTTC. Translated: CASRPSVNYGYTF.

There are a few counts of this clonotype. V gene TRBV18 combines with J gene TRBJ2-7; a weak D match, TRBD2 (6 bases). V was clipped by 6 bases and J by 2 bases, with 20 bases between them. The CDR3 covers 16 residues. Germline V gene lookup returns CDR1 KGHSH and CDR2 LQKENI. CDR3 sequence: CASSTIRGTYPYEQYF. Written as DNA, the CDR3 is TGTGCCAGCTCTACCATTCGCGGGACCTATCCCTACGAGCAGTACTTC.

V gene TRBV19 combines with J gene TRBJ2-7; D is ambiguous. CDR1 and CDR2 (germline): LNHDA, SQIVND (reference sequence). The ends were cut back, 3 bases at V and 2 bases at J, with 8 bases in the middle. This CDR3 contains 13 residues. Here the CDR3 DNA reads TGTGCCAGTAGTATTACCAGCACCTACGAGCAGTACTTC. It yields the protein CASSITSTYEQYF.

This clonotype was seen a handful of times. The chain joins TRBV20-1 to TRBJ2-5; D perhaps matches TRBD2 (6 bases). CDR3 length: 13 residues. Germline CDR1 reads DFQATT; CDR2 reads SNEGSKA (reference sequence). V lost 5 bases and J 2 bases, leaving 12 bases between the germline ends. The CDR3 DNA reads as TGCAGTGCTGTTGCTGGGGGGCAAGAGACCCAGTACTTC. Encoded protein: CSAVAGGQETQYF.

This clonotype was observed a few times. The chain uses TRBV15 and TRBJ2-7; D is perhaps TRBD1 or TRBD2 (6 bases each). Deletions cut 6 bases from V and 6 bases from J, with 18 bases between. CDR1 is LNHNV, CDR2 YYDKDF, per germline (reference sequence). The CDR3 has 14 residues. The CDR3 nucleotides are TGTGCCACCAGTAACGGGGGCGGATCCATCGAGCAGTACTTC. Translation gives CATSNGGGSIEQYF. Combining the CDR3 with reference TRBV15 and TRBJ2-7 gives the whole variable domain DAMVIQNPRYQVTQFGKPVTLSCSQTLNHNVMYWYQQKSSQAPKLLFHYYDKDFNNEADTPDNFQSRRPNTSFCFLDIRSPGLGDTAMYLCATSNGGGSIEQYFGPGTRLTVT.

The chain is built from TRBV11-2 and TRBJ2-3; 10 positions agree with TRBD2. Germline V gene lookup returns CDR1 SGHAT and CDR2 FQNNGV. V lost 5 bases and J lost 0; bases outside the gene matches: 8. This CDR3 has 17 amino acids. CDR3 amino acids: CASSRGTSGTSTDTQYF. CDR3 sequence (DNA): TGTGCCAGCAGCCGGGGCACTAGCGGGACTAGCACAGATACGCAGTATTTT.

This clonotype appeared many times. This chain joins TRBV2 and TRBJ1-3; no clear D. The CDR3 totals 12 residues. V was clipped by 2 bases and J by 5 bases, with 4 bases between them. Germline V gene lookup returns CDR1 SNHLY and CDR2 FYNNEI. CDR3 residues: CASSESRNTIYF. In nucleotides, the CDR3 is TGTGCCAGCAGTGAAAGCAGAAACACCATATATTTT.

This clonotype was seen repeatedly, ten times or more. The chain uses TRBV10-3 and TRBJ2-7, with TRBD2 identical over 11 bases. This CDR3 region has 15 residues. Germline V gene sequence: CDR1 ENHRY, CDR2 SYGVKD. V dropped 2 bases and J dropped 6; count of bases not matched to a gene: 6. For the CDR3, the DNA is TGTGCCATCAGTGAGGGGACTAGCGGTCGGGCCGAGCAGTACTTC. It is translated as CAISEGTSGRAEQYF.

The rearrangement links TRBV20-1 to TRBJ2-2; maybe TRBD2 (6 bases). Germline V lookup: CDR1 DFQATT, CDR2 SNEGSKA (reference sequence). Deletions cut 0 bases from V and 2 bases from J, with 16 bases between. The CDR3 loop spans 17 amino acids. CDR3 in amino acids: CSARDLVEGTNTGELFF. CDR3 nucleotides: TGCAGTGCTAGAGATTTGGTAGAGGGGACTAACACCGGGGAGCTGTTTTTT.

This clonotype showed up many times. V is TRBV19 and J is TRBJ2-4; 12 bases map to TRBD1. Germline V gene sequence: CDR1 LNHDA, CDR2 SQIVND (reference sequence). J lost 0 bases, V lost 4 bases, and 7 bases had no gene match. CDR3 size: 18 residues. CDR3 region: CASSRGQGALIAKNIQYF. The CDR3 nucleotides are TGTGCCAGTAGTAGGGGACAGGGGGCCCTAATAGCCAAAAACATTCAGTACTTC.

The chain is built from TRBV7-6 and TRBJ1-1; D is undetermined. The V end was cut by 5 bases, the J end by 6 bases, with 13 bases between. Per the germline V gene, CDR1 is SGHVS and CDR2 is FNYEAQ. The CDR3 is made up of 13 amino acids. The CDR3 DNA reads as TGTGCCAGCAGCCTCGAAGAGGCTGCTGAAGCTTTCTTT. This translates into CASSLEEAAEAFF.

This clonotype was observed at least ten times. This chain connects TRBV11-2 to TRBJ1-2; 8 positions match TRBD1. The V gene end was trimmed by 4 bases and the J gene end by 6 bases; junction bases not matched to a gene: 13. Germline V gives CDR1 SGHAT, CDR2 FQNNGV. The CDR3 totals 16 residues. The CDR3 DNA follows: TGTGCCAGCAGCTCTCCCCGGACAGGGACGACCCATGGCTACACCTTC. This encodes CASSSPRTGTTHGYTF.